This T cell receptor beta chain was found in a study of regulatory T cells in long-lasting Graves disease. Arm-PCR of CDR3 regions and iRepertoire HTBI primers were the basis on which TCR beta libraries were built. One entry per CDR3 protein, called by TCRdb with MiXCR from the multiplex PCR reads. The sample holds 530,000 or so distinct CDR3 sequences; 15% to 20% are singletons and the top ten take approximately 12%. This clonotype was observed a handful of times. Antigen: not known. Study observations and caveats: New patients shared over 900 public clonotypes, and persistent patients shared more, with 2,500 to 3,000. Persistent disease was characterized by preferential usage of TRBV28, TRBJ1-2 and TRBJ2-5.

V lost 7 bases and J lost 8; bases outside the gene matches: 9. The CDR3 has 16 residues. CDR1 is MNHEY and CDR2 is SMNVEV in the germline V gene (reference sequence). Described time point: newly diagnosed GD, antithyroid drugs for less than 3 months. PBMCs were the source of the RNA used for TCR sequencing. The same data also contributed to another study, on T cells in Graves' hyperthyroidism and ophthalmopathy. Turning to that study: Absent ophthalmopathy progression within 18 months defined stable Graves' hyperthyroidism. Diagnosis rested on symptoms, serum thyroxine and TRAb, thyroid ultrasound, and orbital computed tomography.

This TCR was sampled from a man aged 18 to 30 with Graves disease. The specimen was peripheral blood mononuclear cells (PBMCs), collected at new diagnosis, from a patient treated with antithyroid drugs. The gene calls are TRBV27 and TRBJ2-1; 15 bases fit TRBD2. The CDR3 reads CASKPRTSGRVDEQFF. As DNA, the CDR3 is TGTGCCAGCAAGCCTCGGACTAGCGGGAGGGTGGATGAGCAGTTCTTC.